The entry below describes one TCR beta chain. These data belong to a study of blood T cell repertoires in COVID-19. Across the whole study: Sites across the United States, Italy and Spain contributed samples from acute and convalescent COVID-19. T cells, B-cell-depleted T cells, or PBMCs supplied cDNA or gDNA.

CDR1 SGHNT and CDR2 YYREEE come from the germline V gene (reference sequence). CDR3 length equals 16 residues. V lost 4 bases, J lost 7 bases, and 12 bases stayed unmatched. Participants, about 18 to 100 years old, spanned some 23 US areas. In the source study's methods: Amplification from reference gene primers served as the basis for estimated nucleated cell counts. The assay was immunoSEQ multiplex PCR, and TCRdb's table has in-frame clones only and misses some. From that table come the V and J calls and clone size; the DNA was used to work out D and trimming. The table lists roughly 160,000 clones, roughly 80% of them singletons.

Source material: PBMCs or T cells enriched from blood (not recorded which). This chain links TRBV5-4 with TRBJ2-1; 9 bases agree with TRBD2. This TCR was sampled from a woman in her thirties or forties with acute COVID-19. This CDR3 is CASSPPLAGVENEQFF. In nucleotides, the CDR3 is TGTGCCAGCAGCCCCCCTTTAGCGGGAGTAGAAAATGAGCAGTTCTTC.